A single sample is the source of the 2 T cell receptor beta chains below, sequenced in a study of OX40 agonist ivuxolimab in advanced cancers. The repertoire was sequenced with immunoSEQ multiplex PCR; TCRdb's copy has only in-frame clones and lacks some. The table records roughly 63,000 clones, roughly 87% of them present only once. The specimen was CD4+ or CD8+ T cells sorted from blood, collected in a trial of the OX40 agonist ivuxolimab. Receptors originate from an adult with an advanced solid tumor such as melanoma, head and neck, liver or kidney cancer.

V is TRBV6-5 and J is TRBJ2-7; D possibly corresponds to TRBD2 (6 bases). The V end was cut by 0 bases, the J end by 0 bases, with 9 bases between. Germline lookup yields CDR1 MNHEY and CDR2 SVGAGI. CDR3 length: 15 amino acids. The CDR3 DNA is TGTGCCAGCAGTTACTCCCGGGGGAGCTCCTACGAGCAGTACTTC. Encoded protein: CASSYSRGSSYEQYF.

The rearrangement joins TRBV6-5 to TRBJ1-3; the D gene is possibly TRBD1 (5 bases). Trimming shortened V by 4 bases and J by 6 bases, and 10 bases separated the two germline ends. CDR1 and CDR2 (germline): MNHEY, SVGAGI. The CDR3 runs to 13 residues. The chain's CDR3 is CASSSTAENTIYF. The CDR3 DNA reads TGTGCCAGCAGTTCGACAGCAGAAAACACCATATATTTT.